This record covers a single T cell receptor (beta chain). Here immunoSEQ multiplex PCR was the method, and the copy in TCRdb shows in-frame clones only, minus some. The table shows around 300,000 clones, with roughly 84% occurring only once. Germline V gene sequence: CDR1 LNHDA, CDR2 SQIVND (reference sequence). This CDR3 spans 14 amino acids. The ends lost 5 bases at V and 5 bases at J; junction bases unmatched: 6. This specimen comes from a study of blood T cell repertoires in COVID-19. Sequenced: peripheral blood. The rearrangement links TRBV19 to TRBJ2-7, with TRBD1 matching 10 bases. The source is a man between 50 and 59 years old with active or convalescent COVID-19. CDR3 bases: TGTGCCAGTAGTGAGACAGGGGGCACCGACGAGCAGTACTTC. Translation: CASSETGGTDEQYF. Complete variable domain (other parts from reference TRBV19 and TRBJ2-7): DGGITQSPKYLFRKEGQNVTLSCEQNLNHDAMYWYRQDPGQGLRLIYYSQIVNDFQKGDIAEGYSVSREKKESFPLTVTSAQKNPTAFYLCASSETGGTDEQYFGPGTRLTVT.